The 7 T cell receptor beta chains in this list originate from one sample, sequenced in a study of cytomegalovirus exposure and HLA in healthy donors. PCR employed 60 Vbeta and 13 Jbeta primers. The repertoire was sequenced with immunoSEQ multiplex PCR; TCRdb's copy has only in-frame clones and lacks some. The profile shows 90,000 to 120,000 clones, roughly a tenth of them singletons. Sequenced input: PBMCs. The receptors stem from a man aged 40-50 years in good health and CMV-seropositive.

This clone was seen only a few times. The chain joins TRBV11-2 to TRBJ2-7; a possible D gene is TRBD2 (5 bases). Trimming shortened V by 5 bases and J by 0 bases, and 20 bases separated the two germline ends. Germline V gene sequence: CDR1 SGHAT, CDR2 FQNNGV. The CDR3 is 17 amino acids. The CDR3 reads CASSARHKTKGSYEQYF. The CDR3 coding sequence is TGTGCCAGCAGCGCGAGACATAAGACTAAGGGCTCCTACGAGCAGTACTTC.

This clone was observed a few times. The chain uses TRBV19 and TRBJ1-5; D gene uncertain. The CDR3 length is 15 residues. Germline lookup yields CDR1 LNHDA and CDR2 SQIVND (reference sequence). Trimming took off 3 bases at V and 0 bases at J, with 9 bases between the two ends. The CDR3 spells CASSITEYSNQPQHF. The CDR3 DNA reads as TGTGCCAGTAGTATCACAGAGTATAGCAATCAGCCCCAGCATTTT.

This clone was seen a handful of times. The chain combines TRBV25-1 with TRBJ1-2; D uncertain. Germline-derived CDR1 and CDR2 are MGHDK and SYGVNS. V lost 1 base and J 3 bases, leaving 6 bases between the germline ends. There are 13 residues in the CDR3. The CDR3 loop is CASSEWPDYGYTF. CDR3 DNA sequence: TGTGCCAGCAGTGAATGGCCAGACTATGGCTACACCTTC.

J is TRBJ2-7 and V is TRBV6-5; the match to TRBD2 covers 11 bases. Germline trimming cut 6 bases from V and 4 bases from J; bases unmatched to any gene: 8. Germline V gene sequence: CDR1 MNHEY, CDR2 SVGAGI. This CDR3 contains 15 residues. This chain's CDR3 is CASSTSGSISYEQYF. The CDR3, as DNA: TGTGCCAGCAGCACTAGCGGGAGTATATCATACGAGCAGTACTTC.

A few counts support this clone. The chain joins TRBV2 to TRBJ2-7; tentatively, D is TRBD1 (5 bases). Germline loops: CDR1 SNHLY, CDR2 FYNNEI. The CDR3 totals 13 residues. Between the trimmed V and J ends, which lost 2 bases and 5 bases, there was a span of 10 bases. The CDR3 DNA sequence: TGTGCCAGCAGTGAATATCAGGGAAACGAGCAGTACTTC. This gives the protein CASSEYQGNEQYF.

This rearrangement joins TRBV5-5 to TRBJ1-5; TRBD1 aligns across 8 bases. CDR1 is SGHKS, CDR2 YYEKEE, per germline (reference sequence). The V and J ends lost 0 bases and 0 bases, in that order; junction bases with no gene match: 5. CDR3 length: 17 residues. CDR3 nucleotides: TGTGCCAGCAGCTTGGGGACAGGGACGTATAGCAATCAGCCCCAGCATTTT. Protein: CASSLGTGTYSNQPQHF.

This clone turned up a few times. V is TRBV5-1 and J is TRBJ2-7, with D possibly matching TRBD2 (5 bases). The CDR3 consists of 14 residues. Trimming left V 4 bases short and J 3 bases short, with 14 bases between. The germline gives CDR1 SGHRS, CDR2 YFSETQ. The CDR3 DNA sequence: TGCGCCAGCAGCCCGGGGTTTGGGAACTACGAGCAGTACTTC. It translates to CASSPGFGNYEQYF.